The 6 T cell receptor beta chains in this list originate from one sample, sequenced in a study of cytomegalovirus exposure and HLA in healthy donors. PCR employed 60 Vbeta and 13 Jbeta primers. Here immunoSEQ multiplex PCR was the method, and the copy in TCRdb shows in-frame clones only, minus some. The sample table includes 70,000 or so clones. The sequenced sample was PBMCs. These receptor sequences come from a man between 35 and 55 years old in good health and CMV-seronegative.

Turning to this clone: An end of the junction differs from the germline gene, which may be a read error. DNA for the CDR3: TGTGCCAGCAGCTTAAAACTAGCGGGTACCTATATCTACAATGAGCAGCTCTTC. Translated, it gives CASSLKLAGTYIYNEQLF. The chain combines TRBV5-6 with TRBJ2-1; the match to TRBD2 covers 9 bases. Germline-derived CDR1 and CDR2 are SGHDT and YYEEEE. The CDR3 is made up of 18 amino acids.

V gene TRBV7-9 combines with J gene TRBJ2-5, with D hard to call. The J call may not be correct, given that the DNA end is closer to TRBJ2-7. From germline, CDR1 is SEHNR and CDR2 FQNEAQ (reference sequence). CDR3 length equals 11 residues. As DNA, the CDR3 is TGTGCCAGCAGCTTTTCCTACGAGCAGTACTTC. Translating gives CASSFSYEQYF.

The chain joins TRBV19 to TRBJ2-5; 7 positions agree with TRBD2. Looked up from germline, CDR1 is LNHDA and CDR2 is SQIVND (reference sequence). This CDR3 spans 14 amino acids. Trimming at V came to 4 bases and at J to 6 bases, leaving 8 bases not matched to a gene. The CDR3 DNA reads TGTGCCAGTAGTAGGGACTATAACGTGAAGACCCAGTACTTC. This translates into CASSRDYNVKTQYF.

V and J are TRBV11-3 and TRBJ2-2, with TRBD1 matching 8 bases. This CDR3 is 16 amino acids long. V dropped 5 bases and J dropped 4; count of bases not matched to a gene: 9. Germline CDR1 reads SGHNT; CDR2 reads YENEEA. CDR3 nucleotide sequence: TGTGCCAGCAGCACCACGACAGGGGTTTTCACCGGGGAGCTGTTTTTT. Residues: CASSTTTGVFTGELFF.

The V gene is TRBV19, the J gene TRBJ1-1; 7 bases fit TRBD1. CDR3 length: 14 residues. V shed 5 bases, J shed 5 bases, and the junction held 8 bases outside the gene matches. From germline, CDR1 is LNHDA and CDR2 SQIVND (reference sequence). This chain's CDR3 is CASSVHRGRTEAFF. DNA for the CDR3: TGTGCCAGTAGTGTTCACAGGGGTCGGACTGAAGCTTTCTTT.

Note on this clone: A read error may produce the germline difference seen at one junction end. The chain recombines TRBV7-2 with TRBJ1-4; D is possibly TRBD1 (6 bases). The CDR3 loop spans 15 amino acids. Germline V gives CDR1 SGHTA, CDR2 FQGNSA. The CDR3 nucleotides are TGTGCCAACAGCTCTCAAAGGGGGAGTAATGAAAAACTGTTTTTT. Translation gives CANSSQRGSNEKLFF.